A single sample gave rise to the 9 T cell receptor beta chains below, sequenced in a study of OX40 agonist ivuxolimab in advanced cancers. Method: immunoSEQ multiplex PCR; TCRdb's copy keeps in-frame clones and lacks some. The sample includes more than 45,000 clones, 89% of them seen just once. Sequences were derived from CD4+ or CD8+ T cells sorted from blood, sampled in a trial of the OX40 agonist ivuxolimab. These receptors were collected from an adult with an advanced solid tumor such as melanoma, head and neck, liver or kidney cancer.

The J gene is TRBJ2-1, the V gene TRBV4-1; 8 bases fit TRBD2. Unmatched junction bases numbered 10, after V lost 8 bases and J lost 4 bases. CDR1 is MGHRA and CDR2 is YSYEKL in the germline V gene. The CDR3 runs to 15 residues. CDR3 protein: CASGWTGLEYNEQFF. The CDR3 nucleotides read TGCGCCAGCGGCTGGACGGGACTAGAATACAATGAGCAGTTCTTC.

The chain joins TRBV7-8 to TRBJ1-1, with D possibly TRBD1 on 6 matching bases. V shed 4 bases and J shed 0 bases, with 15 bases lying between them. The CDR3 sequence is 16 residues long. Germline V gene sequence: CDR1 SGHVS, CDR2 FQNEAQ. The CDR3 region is CASSSTTGHLNTEAFF. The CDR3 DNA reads TGTGCCAGCAGCTCAACAACGGGACACCTGAACACTGAAGCTTTCTTT.

The CDR3 bases are TGTGCCAGCAGTTACGCCGCGGCGGTCGAGACCCAGTACTTC. Encoded protein: CASSYAAAVETQYF. This chain uses TRBV6-6 with TRBJ2-5; unclear D gene. Germline CDR1 and CDR2: MNHNY and SVGAGI (reference sequence). The CDR3 consists of 14 residues. With 2 bases removed from V and 5 bases from J, the gap between germline ends came to 12 bases.

The CDR3 spells CASSLDVPYEQYF. CDR3 DNA: TGTGCCAGTAGCCTCGATGTTCCCTACGAGCAGTACTTC. The genes are TRBV19 and TRBJ2-7, with no clear D. The CDR3 runs to 13 residues. The V and J ends lost 6 bases and 2 bases respectively, with 11 bases between them. Germline V gives CDR1 LNHDA, CDR2 SQIVND (reference sequence).

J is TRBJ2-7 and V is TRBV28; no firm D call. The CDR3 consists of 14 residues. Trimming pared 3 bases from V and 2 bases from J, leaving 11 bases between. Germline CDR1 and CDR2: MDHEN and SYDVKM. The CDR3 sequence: CASSFGAVPYEQYF. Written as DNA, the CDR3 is TGTGCCAGCAGTTTCGGCGCGGTACCCTACGAGCAGTACTTC.

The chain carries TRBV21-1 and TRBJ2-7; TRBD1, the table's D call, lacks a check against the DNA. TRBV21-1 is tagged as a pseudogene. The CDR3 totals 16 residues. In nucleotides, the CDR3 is TGTGCCAGCAGCGCCCCGGGACAGGGGATCTCCTACGAGCAGTACGTC. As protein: CASSAPGQGISYEQYV.

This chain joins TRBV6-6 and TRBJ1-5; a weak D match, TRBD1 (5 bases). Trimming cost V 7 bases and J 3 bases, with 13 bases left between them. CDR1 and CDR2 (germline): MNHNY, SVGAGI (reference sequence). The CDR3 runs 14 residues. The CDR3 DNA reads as TGTGCCAGCACCGACTGGGGGGTCAATCAGCCCCAGCATTTT. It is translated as CASTDWGVNQPQHF.

The CDR3 is CASSQEPGAPYNEQFF. The CDR3 bases are TGCGCCAGCAGCCAAGAGCCAGGAGCTCCCTACAATGAGCAGTTCTTC. The chain links TRBV4-1 to TRBJ2-1, with D unclear. Germline V gives CDR1 MGHRA, CDR2 YSYEKL. Trimming left V 0 bases short and J 2 bases short, with 11 bases between. This CDR3 contains 16 residues.

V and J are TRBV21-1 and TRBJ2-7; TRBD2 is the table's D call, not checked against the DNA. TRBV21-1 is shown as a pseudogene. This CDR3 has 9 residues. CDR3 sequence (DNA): TGTGCCAGCAGCACCCTTTTAGAAGTC. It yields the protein CASSTLLEV.